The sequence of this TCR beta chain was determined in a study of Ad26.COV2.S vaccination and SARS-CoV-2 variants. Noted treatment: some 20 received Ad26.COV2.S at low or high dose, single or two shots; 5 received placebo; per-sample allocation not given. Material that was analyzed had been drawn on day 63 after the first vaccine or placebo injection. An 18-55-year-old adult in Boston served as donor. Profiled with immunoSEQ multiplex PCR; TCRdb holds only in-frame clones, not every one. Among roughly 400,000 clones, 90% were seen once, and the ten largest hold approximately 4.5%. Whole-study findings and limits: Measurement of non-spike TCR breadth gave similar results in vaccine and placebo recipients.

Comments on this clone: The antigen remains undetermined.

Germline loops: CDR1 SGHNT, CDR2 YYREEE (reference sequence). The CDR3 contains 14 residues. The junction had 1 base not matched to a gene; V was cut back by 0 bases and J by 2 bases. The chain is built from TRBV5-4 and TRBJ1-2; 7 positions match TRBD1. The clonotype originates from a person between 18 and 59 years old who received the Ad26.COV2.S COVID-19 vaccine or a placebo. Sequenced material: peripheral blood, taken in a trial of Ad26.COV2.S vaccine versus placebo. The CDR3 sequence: CASSLGGGNYGYTF. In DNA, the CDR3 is TGTGCCAGCAGCTTGGGAGGGGGCAACTATGGCTACACCTTC.